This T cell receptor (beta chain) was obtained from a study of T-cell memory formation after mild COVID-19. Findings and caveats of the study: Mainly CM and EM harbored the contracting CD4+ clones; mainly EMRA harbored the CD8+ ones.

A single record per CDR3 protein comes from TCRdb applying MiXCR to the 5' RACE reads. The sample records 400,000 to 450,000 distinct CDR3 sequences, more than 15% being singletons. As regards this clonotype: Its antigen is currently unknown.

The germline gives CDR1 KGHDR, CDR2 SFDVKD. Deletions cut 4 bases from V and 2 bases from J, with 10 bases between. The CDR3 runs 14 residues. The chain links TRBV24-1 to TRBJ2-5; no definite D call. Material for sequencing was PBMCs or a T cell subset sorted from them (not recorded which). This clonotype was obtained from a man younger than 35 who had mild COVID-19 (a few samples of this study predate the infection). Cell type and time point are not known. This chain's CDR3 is CATSDPRGQETQYF. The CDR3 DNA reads TGTGCCACCAGTGACCCCAGAGGACAAGAGACCCAGTACTTC.